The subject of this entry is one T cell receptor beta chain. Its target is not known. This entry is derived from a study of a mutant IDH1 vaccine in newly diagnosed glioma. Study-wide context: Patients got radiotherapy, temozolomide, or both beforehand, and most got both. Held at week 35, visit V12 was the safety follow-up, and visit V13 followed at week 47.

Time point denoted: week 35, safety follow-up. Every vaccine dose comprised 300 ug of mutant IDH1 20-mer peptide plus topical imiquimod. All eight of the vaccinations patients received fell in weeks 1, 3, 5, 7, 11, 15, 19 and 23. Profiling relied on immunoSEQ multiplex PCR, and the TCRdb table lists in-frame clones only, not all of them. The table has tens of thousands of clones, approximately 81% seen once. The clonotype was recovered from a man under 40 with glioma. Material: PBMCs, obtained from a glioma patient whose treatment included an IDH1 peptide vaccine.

The CDR3 loop reads CASSLGKSNTGNEQFF. CDR3 sequence (DNA): TGCGCCAGCAGCTTGGGAAAGTCCAACACAGGGAATGAGCAGTTCTTC. The chain links TRBV5-1 to TRBJ2-1; possible D gene TRBD1, 6 bases. V lost 0 bases and J lost 7, with 17 bases in between. The germline gives CDR1 SGHRS, CDR2 YFSETQ. The CDR3 is 16 amino acids.